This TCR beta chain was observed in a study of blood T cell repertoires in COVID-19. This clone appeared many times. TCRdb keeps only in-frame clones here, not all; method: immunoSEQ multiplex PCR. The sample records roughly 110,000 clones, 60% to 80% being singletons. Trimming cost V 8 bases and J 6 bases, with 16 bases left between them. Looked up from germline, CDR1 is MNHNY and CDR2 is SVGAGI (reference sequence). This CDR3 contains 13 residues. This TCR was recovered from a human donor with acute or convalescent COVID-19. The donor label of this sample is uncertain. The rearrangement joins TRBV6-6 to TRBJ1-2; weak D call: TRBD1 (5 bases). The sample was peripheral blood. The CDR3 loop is CASGEQVNDGYTF. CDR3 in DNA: TGTGCCAGCGGGGAACAGGTGAACGATGGCTACACCTTC.